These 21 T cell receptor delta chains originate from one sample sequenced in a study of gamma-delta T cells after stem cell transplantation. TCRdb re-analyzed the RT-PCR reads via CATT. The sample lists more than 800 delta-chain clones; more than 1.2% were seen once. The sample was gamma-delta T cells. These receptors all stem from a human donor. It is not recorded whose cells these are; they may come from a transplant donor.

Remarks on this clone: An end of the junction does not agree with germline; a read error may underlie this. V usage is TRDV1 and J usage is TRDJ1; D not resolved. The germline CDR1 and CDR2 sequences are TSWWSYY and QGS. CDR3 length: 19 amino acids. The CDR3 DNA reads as TGTGCTCTTGGGGAATTGTTATTCCCATGCCGTACTTGTCCCGATAAACTCACCTTT. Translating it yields CALGELLFPCRTCPDKLTF.

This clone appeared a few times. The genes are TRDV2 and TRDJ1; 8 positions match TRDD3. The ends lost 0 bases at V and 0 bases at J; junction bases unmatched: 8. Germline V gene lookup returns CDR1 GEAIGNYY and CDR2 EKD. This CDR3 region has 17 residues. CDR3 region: CACDTVLGGKDTDKLIF. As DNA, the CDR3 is TGTGCCTGTGACACCGTACTGGGGGGCAAGGACACCGATAAACTCATCTTT.

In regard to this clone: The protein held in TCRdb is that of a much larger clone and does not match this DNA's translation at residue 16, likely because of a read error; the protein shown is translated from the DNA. As DNA, the CDR3 is TGTGCCTGTGACACCTTACTGGGGGATACGCCTACGGGCACCGATAACCTCATCTTT. Protein: CACDTLLGDTPTGTDNLIF. The V and J genes are TRDV2 and TRDJ1; TRDD3 agrees at 13 bases. CDR1 GEAIGNYY and CDR2 EKD come from the germline V gene. The CDR3 sequence is 19 residues long.

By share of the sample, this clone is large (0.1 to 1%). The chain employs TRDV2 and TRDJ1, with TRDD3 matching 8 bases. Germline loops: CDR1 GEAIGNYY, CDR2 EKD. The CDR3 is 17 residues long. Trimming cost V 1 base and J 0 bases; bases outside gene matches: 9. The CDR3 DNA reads TGTGCCTGTGACACGCTAGGTGGGGGATCCTACACCGATAAACTCATCTTT. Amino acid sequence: CACDTLGGGSYTDKLIF.

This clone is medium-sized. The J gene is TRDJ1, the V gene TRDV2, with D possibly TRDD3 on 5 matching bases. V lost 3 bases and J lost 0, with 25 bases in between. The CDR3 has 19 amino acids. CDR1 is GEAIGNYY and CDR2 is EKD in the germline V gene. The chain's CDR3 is CACDRVPVGSDLDTDKLIF. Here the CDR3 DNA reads TGTGCCTGTGACCGGGTTCCGGTGGGGTCTGACTTGGACACCGATAAACTCATCTTT.

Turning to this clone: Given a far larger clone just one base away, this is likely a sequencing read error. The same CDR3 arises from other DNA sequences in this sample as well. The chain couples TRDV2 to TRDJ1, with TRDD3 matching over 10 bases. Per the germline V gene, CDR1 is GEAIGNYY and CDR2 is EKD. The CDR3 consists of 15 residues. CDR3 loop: CACDSLGDRSDKLIF. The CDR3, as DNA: TGTGCCTGTGACAGTCTGGGGGATAGATCCGATAAACTCATTTTT.

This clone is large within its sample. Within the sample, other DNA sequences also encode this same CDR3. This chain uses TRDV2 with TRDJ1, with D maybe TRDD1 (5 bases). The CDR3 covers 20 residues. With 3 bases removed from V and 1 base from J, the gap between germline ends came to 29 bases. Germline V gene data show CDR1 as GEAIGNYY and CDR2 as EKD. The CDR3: CACDSIDSYNFINVTDKLIF. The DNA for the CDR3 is TGTGCCTGTGACTCAATAGATTCTTACAACTTTATAAACGTCACCGATAAACTCATCTTT.

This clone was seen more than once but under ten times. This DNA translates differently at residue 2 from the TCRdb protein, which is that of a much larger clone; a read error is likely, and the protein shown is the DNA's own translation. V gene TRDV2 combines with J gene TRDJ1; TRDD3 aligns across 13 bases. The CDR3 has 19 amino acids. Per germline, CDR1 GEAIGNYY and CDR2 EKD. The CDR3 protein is CSCDTLLGDTPTGTDKLIF. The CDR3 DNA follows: TGTTCCTGTGACACCTTACTGGGGGATACGCCTACGGGCACCGATAAACTCATCTTT.

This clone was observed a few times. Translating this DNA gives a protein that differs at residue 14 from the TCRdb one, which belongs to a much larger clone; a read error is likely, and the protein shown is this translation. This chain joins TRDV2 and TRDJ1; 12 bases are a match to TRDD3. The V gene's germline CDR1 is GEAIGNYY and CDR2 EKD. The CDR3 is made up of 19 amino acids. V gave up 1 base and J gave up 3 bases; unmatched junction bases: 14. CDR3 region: CACDTLSGGYAGYADKLIF. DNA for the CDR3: TGTGCCTGTGACACGTTGTCTGGGGGATACGCGGGGTACGCCGATAAACTCATCTTT.

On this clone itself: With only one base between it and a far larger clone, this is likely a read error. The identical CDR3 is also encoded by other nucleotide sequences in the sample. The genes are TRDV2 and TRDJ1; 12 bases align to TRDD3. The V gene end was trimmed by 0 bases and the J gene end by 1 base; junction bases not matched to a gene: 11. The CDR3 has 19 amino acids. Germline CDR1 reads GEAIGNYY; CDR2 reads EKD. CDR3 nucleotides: TGTGCCTGTGACACCTTGCTGGGGGATACGCCTACGGGCACCGATAAACTCATCTTT. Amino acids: CACDTLLGDTPTGTDKLIF.

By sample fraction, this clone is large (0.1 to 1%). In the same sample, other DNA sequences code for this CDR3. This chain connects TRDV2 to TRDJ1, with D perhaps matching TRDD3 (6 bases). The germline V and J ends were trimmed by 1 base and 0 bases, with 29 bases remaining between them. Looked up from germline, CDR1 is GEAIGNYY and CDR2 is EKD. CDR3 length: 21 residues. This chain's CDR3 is CACDTVKFDGGPMGYTDKLIF. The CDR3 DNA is TGTGCCTGTGACACAGTAAAGTTCGATGGGGGCCCCATGGGGTACACCGATAAACTCATCTTT.

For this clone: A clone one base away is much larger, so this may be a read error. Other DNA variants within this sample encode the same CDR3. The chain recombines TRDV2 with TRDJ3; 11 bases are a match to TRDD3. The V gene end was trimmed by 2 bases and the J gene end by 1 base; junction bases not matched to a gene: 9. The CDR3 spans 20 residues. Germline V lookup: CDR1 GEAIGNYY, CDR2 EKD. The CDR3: CACDIVLGDKGSWDTRQMFF. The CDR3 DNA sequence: TGTGCCTGTGACATCGTACTGGGGGATAAAGGTTCCTGGGACACCCGACAGATGTTTTTC.

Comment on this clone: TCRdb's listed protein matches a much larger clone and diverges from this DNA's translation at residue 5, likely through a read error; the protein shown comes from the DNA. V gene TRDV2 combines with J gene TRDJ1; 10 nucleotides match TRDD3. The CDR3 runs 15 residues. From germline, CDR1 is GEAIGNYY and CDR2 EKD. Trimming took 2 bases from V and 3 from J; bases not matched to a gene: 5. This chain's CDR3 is CACDNLGDRSDKLIF. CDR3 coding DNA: TGTGCCTGTGACAATCTGGGGGATAGATCCGATAAACTCATCTTT.

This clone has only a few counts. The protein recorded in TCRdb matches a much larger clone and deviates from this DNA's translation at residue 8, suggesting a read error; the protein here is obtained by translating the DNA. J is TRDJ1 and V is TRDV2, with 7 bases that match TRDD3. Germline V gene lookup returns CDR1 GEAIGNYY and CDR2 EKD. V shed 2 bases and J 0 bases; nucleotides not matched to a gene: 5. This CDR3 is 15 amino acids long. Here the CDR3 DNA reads TGTGCCTGTGACAAACTGGGGAGTTACACCGATAAACTCATCTTT. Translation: CACDKLGSYTDKLIF.

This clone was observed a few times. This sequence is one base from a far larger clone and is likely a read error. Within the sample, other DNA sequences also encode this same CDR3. CDR3 sequence: CACDTLPTPLTGGHPYTDKLIF. The CDR3 region has the DNA TGTGCCTGTGACACCTTGCCTACCCCACTTACTGGGGGGCATCCTTACACCGATAAACTCATCTTC. This rearrangement joins TRDV2 to TRDJ1; 8 bases align to TRDD3. Germline CDR1 GEAIGNYY, CDR2 EKD. The CDR3 consists of 22 residues.

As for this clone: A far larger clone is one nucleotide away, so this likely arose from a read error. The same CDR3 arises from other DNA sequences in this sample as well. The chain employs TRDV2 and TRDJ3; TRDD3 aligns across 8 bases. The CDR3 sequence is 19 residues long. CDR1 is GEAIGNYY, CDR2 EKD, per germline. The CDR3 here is CACDTLGDTSSWDTRQMFF. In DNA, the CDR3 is TGTGCCTGCGACACCCTTGGGGATACTAGCTCCTGGGACACCCGACAGATGTTTTTC.

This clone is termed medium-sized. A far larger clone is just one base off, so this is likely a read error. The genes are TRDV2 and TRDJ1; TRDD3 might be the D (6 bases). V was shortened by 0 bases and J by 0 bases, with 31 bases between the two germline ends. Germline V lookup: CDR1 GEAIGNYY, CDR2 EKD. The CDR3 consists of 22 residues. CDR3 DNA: TGTGCCTGTGACACCTTGCCTACCCCACTTACTGGGAGGCATCCTTACACCGATAAACTCATCTTT. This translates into CACDTLPTPLTGRHPYTDKLIF.

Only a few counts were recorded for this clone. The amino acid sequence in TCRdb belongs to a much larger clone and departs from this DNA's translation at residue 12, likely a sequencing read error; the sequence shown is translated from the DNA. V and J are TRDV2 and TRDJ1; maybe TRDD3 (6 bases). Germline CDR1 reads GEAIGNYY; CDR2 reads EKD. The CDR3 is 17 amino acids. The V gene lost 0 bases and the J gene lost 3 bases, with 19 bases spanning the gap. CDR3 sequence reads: CACDTVVRGSSSDKLIF. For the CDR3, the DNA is TGTGCCTGTGACACCGTCGTTAGGGGATCCAGCTCCGATAAACTCATCTTT.

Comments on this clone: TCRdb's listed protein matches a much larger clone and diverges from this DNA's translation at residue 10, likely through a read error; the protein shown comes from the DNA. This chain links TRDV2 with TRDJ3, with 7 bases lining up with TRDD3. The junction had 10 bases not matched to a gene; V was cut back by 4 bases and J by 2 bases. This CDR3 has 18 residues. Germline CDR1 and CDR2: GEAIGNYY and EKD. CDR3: CACDLWGTSPWDTRQMFF. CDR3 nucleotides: TGTGCCTGTGATCTGTGGGGGACCAGCCCCTGGGACACCCGACAGATGTTTTTC.

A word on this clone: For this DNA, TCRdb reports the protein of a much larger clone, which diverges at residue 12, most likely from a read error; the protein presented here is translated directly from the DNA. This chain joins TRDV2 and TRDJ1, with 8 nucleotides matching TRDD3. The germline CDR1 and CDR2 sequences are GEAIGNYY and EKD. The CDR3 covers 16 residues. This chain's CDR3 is CACDVLGGKDTEKLIF. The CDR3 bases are TGTGCCTGTGACGTACTGGGGGGCAAGGACACCGAAAAACTCATCTTT.

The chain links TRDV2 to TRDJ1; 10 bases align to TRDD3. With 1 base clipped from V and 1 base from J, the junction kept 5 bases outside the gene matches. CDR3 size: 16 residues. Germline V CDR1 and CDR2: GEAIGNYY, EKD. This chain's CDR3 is CACDTLGDRGTDKLIF. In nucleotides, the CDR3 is TGTGCCTGTGACACTCTGGGGGATAGGGGCACCGATAAACTCATCTTT.